These 17 T cell receptor beta chains originate from one sample sequenced in a study of blood T cell repertoires in COVID-19 (TCRdb year 2020). Libraries were prepared through the immunoSEQ multiplex PCR assay. Entries here come from immuneACCESS through TCRdb and include only in-frame sequences with V and J called. Some clones fail to appear in such tables; in the studies checked, an unresolved V gene covers under half of the shortfall, and the cause of the remainder is unknown. This sample comprises tens of thousands of clones, about 86% of them detected only once. The top ten clones comprise over 1.3% of the sample. Source material: peripheral blood. The receptors stem from a woman aged 55-69 years with acute or convalescent COVID-19.

This clone was picked up a small number of times. The V gene is TRBV19, the J gene TRBJ1-6; 7 bases agree with TRBD1. The length of the CDR3 is 17 residues. CDR1 is LNHDA, CDR2 SQIVND, per germline (reference sequence). Trimming cost V 6 bases and J 9 bases; bases outside gene matches: 17. CDR3 region: CASRRAHATGPGSPLHF. The CDR3 region has the DNA TGTGCCAGTAGACGGGCCCACGCGACAGGGCCAGGTTCACCCCTCCACTTT.

This rearrangement joins TRBV4-1 to TRBJ1-2, with unresolved D. Germline V lookup: CDR1 MGHRA, CDR2 YSYEKL. The CDR3 spans 15 residues. Trimming stripped 0 bases from V and 2 bases from J, with 10 bases between. Here the CDR3 DNA reads TGCGCCAGCAGCCAAGAAGAGAGGAGAAACTATGGCTACACCTTC. Its translation: CASSQEERRNYGYTF.

The gene calls are TRBV19 and TRBJ2-7; D is perhaps TRBD2 (6 bases). Trimming cost V 10 bases and J 4 bases, with 17 bases left between them. Germline CDR1 is LNHDA and CDR2 is SQIVND (reference sequence). The CDR3 extends over 13 amino acids. CDR3: CATQGTLTYEQYF. CDR3 DNA: TGTGCCACCCAAGGGACTTTGACTTACGAGCAGTACTTC.

This clone appeared once. The chain is built from TRBV30 and TRBJ1-6; no firm D call. This CDR3 is built from 12 residues. Germline CDR1 GTSNPN, CDR2 SVGIG (reference sequence). V dropped 3 bases and J dropped 12 bases, with 12 bases sitting between them. The CDR3 DNA is TGTGCCTGGAGCCAACCGGGGTTACCCCTCCACTTT. Amino acid sequence: CAWSQPGLPLHF.

Concerning this clone itself: One end of the junction does not line up with germline, which may come from a read error. V gene TRBV7-3 combines with J gene TRBJ1-2, with D tentatively TRBD1 (5 bases). Per germline, CDR1 SGHTA and CDR2 FQGTGA. CDR3 length: 13 residues. This CDR3 reads CASSLGGWGELSF. The CDR3 DNA reads TGTGCCAGCAGCTTGGGAGGGTGGGGCGAATTATCCTTC.

V usage is TRBV9 and J usage is TRBJ1-1, with 8 bases that match TRBD1. This CDR3 spans 16 amino acids. The germline CDR1 and CDR2 sequences are SGDLS and YYNGEE. V lost 3 bases, J lost 4 bases, and 11 bases stayed unmatched. The CDR3 is CASSGQGQGQGTEAFF. The CDR3 DNA sequence: TGTGCCAGCAGCGGACAAGGACAGGGACAAGGCACTGAAGCTTTCTTT.

This chain connects TRBV11-2 to TRBJ1-5, with a possible D match to TRBD1 (5 bases). The CDR3 covers 14 residues. The germline CDR1 and CDR2 sequences are SGHAT and FQNNGV. Trimming shortened V by 1 base and J by 3 bases, and 7 bases separated the two germline ends. The CDR3 nucleotides are TGTGCCAGCAGCTTAGCAGGGTTCAATCAGCCCCAGCATTTT. It encodes CASSLAGFNQPQHF.

The chain employs TRBV7-3 and TRBJ1-1; TRBD1 matches at 7 bases. The CDR3 spans 14 residues. The V gene end was trimmed by 0 bases and the J gene end by 2 bases; junction bases not matched to a gene: 0. CDR1 is SGHTA, CDR2 FQGTGA, per germline. The CDR3 loop is CASSLTGGNTEAFF. DNA for the CDR3: TGTGCCAGCAGCTTAACAGGGGGCAACACTGAAGCTTTCTTT.

J is TRBJ2-5 and V is TRBV5-4; D is uncertain. The CDR3 is 13 amino acids. The germline gives CDR1 SGHNT, CDR2 YYREEE (reference sequence). With 4 bases removed from V and 7 bases from J, the gap between germline ends came to 14 bases. DNA of the CDR3: TGTGCCAGCAGCCTAAACAAGGAGCGGACCCAGTACTTC. It is translated as CASSLNKERTQYF.

V usage is TRBV30 and J usage is TRBJ1-6, with D maybe TRBD1 (6 bases). This CDR3 has 15 residues. The V end was cut by 3 bases, the J end by 11 bases, with 20 bases between. CDR1 is GTSNPN and CDR2 is SVGIG in the germline V gene (reference sequence). CDR3 nucleotide sequence: TGTGCCTGGAGGCTGGGTGGAGGGGGGGTACCACCCCTCCACTTT. It codes for CAWRLGGGGVPPLHF.

The chain has TRBV28 and TRBJ1-1; D possibly corresponds to TRBD1 (6 bases). V lost 4 bases and J lost 4, with 13 bases in between. The CDR3 runs 14 residues. Germline V gene data show CDR1 as MDHEN and CDR2 as SYDVKM. As DNA, the CDR3 is TGTGCCAGCAGTTCTGCAGGGGTAGGCACTGAAGCTTTCTTT. Translating gives CASSSAGVGTEAFF.

The V call is TRBV7-3, the J call TRBJ1-2, with a weak D call TRBD1 (5 bases). The CDR3 loop spans 14 amino acids. With 2 bases removed from V and 8 bases from J, the gap between germline ends came to 15 bases. Germline CDR1 reads SGHTA; CDR2 reads FQGTGA. The CDR3 bases are TGTGCCAGCAGCTTAGGTCCGGGGGTGGAAGGCTACACCTTC. Translation gives CASSLGPGVEGYTF.

The chain links TRBV24-1 to TRBJ2-1, with a possible D match to TRBD1 (6 bases). The CDR3 length is 14 residues. CDR1 KGHDR and CDR2 SFDVKD come from the germline V gene. The V gene lost 4 bases and the J gene lost 4 bases, with 10 bases spanning the gap. The CDR3 reads CATSDGTTYNEQFF. CDR3 nucleotide sequence: TGTGCCACCAGTGACGGGACAACATACAATGAGCAGTTCTTC.

The chain is built from TRBV6-1 and TRBJ1-2, with 11 nucleotides matching TRBD1. V gave up 4 bases and J gave up 6 bases; unmatched junction bases: 13. This CDR3 region has 17 residues. Germline V CDR1 and CDR2: MNHNS, SASEGT. The CDR3 nucleotides are TGTGCCAGCAGTGCCGGGACAGGGGGTTCTGTCTTCAATGGCTACACCTTC. Its protein product is CASSAGTGGSVFNGYTF.

V gene TRBV28 combines with J gene TRBJ1-4; D unresolved. V shed 8 bases and J shed 12 bases, with 16 bases lying between them. In germline, CDR1 is MDHEN, CDR2 SYDVKM. CDR3 size: 12 residues. CDR3 bases: TGTGCCAGCGGTCTACGGACGAGGGAACTGTTTTTT. This codes for CASGLRTRELFF.

The chain's CDR3 is CASSRGTGGRDTEAFF. The CDR3, as DNA: TGTGCCAGCAGCCGCGGGACAGGGGGCAGGGACACTGAAGCTTTCTTT. The rearrangement uses TRBV5-8 and TRBJ1-1, with 12 bases that match TRBD1. This CDR3 has 16 residues. Unmatched junction bases numbered 7, after V lost 4 bases and J lost 3 bases. The germline CDR1 and CDR2 sequences are SGHTS and YDEGEE.

The chain has TRBV30 and TRBJ1-2; 8 nucleotides match TRBD1. Per germline, CDR1 GTSNPN and CDR2 SVGIG (reference sequence). Trimming cost V 0 bases and J 5 bases; bases outside gene matches: 8. The CDR3 runs to 15 residues. CDR3 DNA sequence: TGTGCCTGGAGTGTCCACAGGGGGTTGCAGTATGGCTACACCTTC. Protein product: CAWSVHRGLQYGYTF.